Listed here are 12 T cell receptor beta chains from one sample, sequenced in a study of cytomegalovirus exposure and HLA in healthy donors (dated by TCRdb to the late 2010s). The library was built by means of the immunoSEQ multiplex PCR assay. A mixture of 60 forward primers for TCR Vbeta segments and 13 reverse primers for TCR Jbeta segments was used in the multiplex PCR. The table comes from immuneACCESS by way of TCRdb, which keeps in-frame sequences with V and J called. Part of the clones is missing from these tables; in studies checked, under half for an unresolved V gene and the rest for unknown reasons. The sample data list 150,000 to 200,000 clones, and 60% to 85% of these were observed just once. The top ten hold 6% to 8% of the sample. The sample was PBMCs. The origin of the receptors is a male donor in good health and CMV-seropositive.

This chain links TRBV27 with TRBJ2-3, with 7 bases matching TRBD2. The ends lost 2 bases at V and 2 bases at J; junction bases unmatched: 7. The CDR3 runs 16 residues. From germline, CDR1 is MNHEY and CDR2 SMNVEV (reference sequence). CDR3 amino acids: CASSLEGRGTTDTQYF. DNA for the CDR3: TGTGCCAGCAGTTTAGAAGGGCGGGGGACCACAGATACGCAGTATTTT.

The genes are TRBV7-9 and TRBJ2-4; 11 nucleotides line up with TRBD2. The CDR3 totals 13 residues. Germline CDR1 is SEHNR and CDR2 is FQNEAQ (reference sequence). The V and J ends lost 10 bases and 9 bases, in that order; junction bases with no gene match: 8. CDR3 in amino acids: CAILGTSGGIQYF. The CDR3 DNA reads TGTGCCATACTCGGGACTAGCGGTGGCATTCAGTACTTC.

The V call is TRBV27, the J call TRBJ1-6; weak D call: TRBD1 (5 bases). This CDR3 comprises 15 residues. Looked up from germline, CDR1 is MNHEY and CDR2 is SMNVEV (reference sequence). V lost 2 bases and J 12 bases, leaving 17 bases between the germline ends. In DNA form, the CDR3 reads TGTGCCAGCAGTTTAGAAGGCCTTGGGGCCCGACCCCTCCACTTT. Translated, it gives CASSLEGLGARPLHF.

With regard to this clone: This CDR3 is also generated by other DNA sequences in the sample. The DNA for the CDR3 is TGTGCCTGGAGTGTACGGGGTGAAGCTTTCTTT. Its translation: CAWSVRGEAFF. The chain is built from TRBV30 and TRBJ1-1; no reliable D call. V lost 0 bases, J lost 7 bases, and 6 bases lay in between. The CDR3 has 11 residues. Looked up from germline, CDR1 is GTSNPN and CDR2 is SVGIG (reference sequence).

The genes are TRBV30 and TRBJ1-6; tentatively, D is TRBD1 (5 bases). Trimming took 3 bases from V and 2 from J, leaving 11 bases between them. The CDR3 is 15 residues long. Germline V lookup: CDR1 GTSNPN, CDR2 SVGIG (reference sequence). The CDR3 DNA follows: TGTGCCTGGAGGGACAAGAGGACCTATAATTCACCCCTCCACTTT. It encodes CAWRDKRTYNSPLHF.

This chain's CDR3 is CASGTSGVLNEQFF. The CDR3 DNA reads TGTGCCAGCGGGACTAGCGGGGTCCTCAATGAGCAGTTCTTC. The V gene is TRBV5-6, the J gene TRBJ2-1; TRBD2 aligns across 13 bases. Germline CDR1 SGHDT, CDR2 YYEEEE. This CDR3 contains 14 residues. The V segment lost 7 bases and the J segment 6 bases; nucleotides outside the gene matches: 4.

The chain links TRBV5-1 to TRBJ1-6, with D possibly TRBD1 on 6 matching bases. Germline-derived CDR1 and CDR2 are SGHRS and YFSETQ. Between the trimmed V and J ends, which lost 3 bases and 5 bases, there was a span of 21 bases. This CDR3 is built from 18 residues. CDR3 DNA sequence: TGCGCCAGCAGCTCCTATCCTCCAGGGGAGCTTAATAATTCACCCCTCCACTTT. Translation gives CASSSYPPGELNNSPLHF.

The chain's CDR3 is CASRYTGGTEAFF. CDR3 nucleotides: TGTGCCAGCAGGTACACAGGGGGGACTGAAGCTTTCTTT. The chain employs TRBV2 and TRBJ1-1; TRBD1 matches 8 bases. Trimming removed 6 bases from V and 5 bases from J; junction bases left unmatched: 5. From germline, CDR1 is SNHLY and CDR2 FYNNEI. The length of the CDR3 is 13 residues.

This chain connects TRBV5-1 to TRBJ1-5; weak D call: TRBD1 (6 bases). Trimming shortened V by 2 bases and J by 1 base, and 10 bases separated the two germline ends. This CDR3 spans 15 amino acids. Germline V gives CDR1 SGHRS, CDR2 YFSETQ. This CDR3 reads CASSFQGTSNQPQHF. The DNA for the CDR3 is TGCGCCAGCAGCTTCCAGGGGACGAGCAATCAGCCCCAGCATTTT.

This clone has just a few counts. The chain is built from TRBV19 and TRBJ1-5; D remains unclear. CDR1 and CDR2 from the germline V gene are LNHDA and SQIVND (reference sequence). The germline V and J ends were trimmed by 7 bases and 2 bases, with 12 bases remaining between them. This CDR3 is built from 14 residues. This chain's CDR3 is CASKSVIGNQPQHF. DNA of the CDR3: TGTGCCAGTAAATCGGTAATTGGCAATCAGCCCCAGCATTTT.

This clone was detected only a few times. J is TRBJ2-7 and V is TRBV5-6; the match to TRBD2 covers 11 bases. Germline assignment: CDR1 SGHDT and CDR2 YYEEEE. The CDR3 is 16 residues long. Trimming removed 6 bases from V and 2 bases from J; junction bases left unmatched: 10. CDR3 DNA sequence: TGTGCCAGCACCGAAGGACTAGCGGGCTCAGCCTACGAGCAGTACTTC. It translates to CASTEGLAGSAYEQYF.

The table lists this clone with a count of one. The CDR3 DNA follows: TGTGCCAGCAGTGATCCTTCCCCGGGACAGGGGCCTTTCGCCTATGGCTACACCTTC. Its translation: CASSDPSPGQGPFAYGYTF. This chain links TRBV6-1 with TRBJ1-2; 10 bases are a match to TRBD1. The length of the CDR3 is 19 residues. CDR1 is MNHNS and CDR2 is SASEGT in the germline V gene. J gave up 4 bases and V 3 bases, and 17 bases lay outside the gene matches.